This is a list of T cell receptor beta chains from one sample in a study of T-cell memory formation after mild COVID-19. TCRdb re-called the 5' RACE reads through MiXCR, storing one row per CDR3 protein. The repertoire consists of roughly 280,000 distinct CDR3 sequences, with 8.2% occurring once and the leading ten covering roughly 23%. Sequencing used PBMCs or a T cell subset sorted from them (not recorded which). These receptors originate from a man aged 18 to 29 who had mild COVID-19 (a few samples of this study predate the infection). Cell type and time point are not known. CDR3s include the opening cysteine and the closing phenylalanine or tryptophan. A D gene is named only where the DNA matches it firmly. Clone sizes are given selectively: once, few, many, or a class where the clone is expanded.

J gene,D gene,V gene,clone size,CDR3 DNA,CDR3 protein
TRBJ2-3,NA,TRBV6-2/TRBV6-3,few,TGTGCCAGCAGCGACTTAGCAGATACGCAGTATTTT,CASSDLADTQYF
TRBJ2-5,NA,TRBV20-1,few,TGCAGTGCTAGGCTAGCTGCCCCAGAGACCCAGTACTTC,CSARLAAPETQYF
TRBJ2-1,NA,TRBV9,NA,TGTGCCAGCAGCGTAGGGCCAGGCCCGGGAAATGAGCAGTTCTTC,CASSVGPGPGNEQFF
TRBJ1-2,TRBD1,TRBV5-1,few,TGCGCCAGCAGCTTGGGGGGACAGCTCTATGGCTACACCTTC,CASSLGGQLYGYTF
TRBJ2-7,NA,TRBV6-2/TRBV6-3,NA,TGTGCCAGCAGAACGAGGGGGGGGTCCTCCTACGAGCAGTACTTC,CASRTRGGSSYEQYF
TRBJ2-3,TRBD2,TRBV7-2,NA,TGTGCCAGCAGCTCCCCGACTAGCGGAGATATCACAGATACGCAGTATTTT,CASSSPTSGDITDTQYF
TRBJ2-7,NA,TRBV27,many,TGTGCCAGCAGCCCAGGGCGGTCGTCCTACGAGCAGTACTTC,CASSPGRSSYEQYF
TRBJ1-2,TRBD1,TRBV20-1,NA,TGCAGTGCCGGAACCCGGACAGGAAACTATGGCTACACCTTC,CSAGTRTGNYGYTF
TRBJ2-1,TRBD1,TRBV10-1,many,TGCGCCAGCATTAGCGGACAGGGGGCGGCGTACCCCCAGTCGAATGAGCAGTTCTTC,CASISGQGAAYPQSNEQFF
TRBJ2-5,TRBD2,TRBV28,many,TGTGCCAGCAGTGCCGGGGGGTACCAAGAGACCCAGTACTTC,CASSAGGYQETQYF